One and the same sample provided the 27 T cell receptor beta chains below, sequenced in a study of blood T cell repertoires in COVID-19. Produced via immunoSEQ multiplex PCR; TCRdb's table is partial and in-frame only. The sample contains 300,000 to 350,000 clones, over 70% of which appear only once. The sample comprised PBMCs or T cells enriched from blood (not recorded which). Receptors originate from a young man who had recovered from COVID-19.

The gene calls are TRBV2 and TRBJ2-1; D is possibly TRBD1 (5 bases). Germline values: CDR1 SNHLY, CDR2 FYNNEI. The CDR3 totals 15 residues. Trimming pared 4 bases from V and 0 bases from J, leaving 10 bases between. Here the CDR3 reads CASSGGRSSYNEQFF. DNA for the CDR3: TGTGCCAGCAGTGGGGGCAGGAGCTCCTACAATGAGCAGTTCTTC.

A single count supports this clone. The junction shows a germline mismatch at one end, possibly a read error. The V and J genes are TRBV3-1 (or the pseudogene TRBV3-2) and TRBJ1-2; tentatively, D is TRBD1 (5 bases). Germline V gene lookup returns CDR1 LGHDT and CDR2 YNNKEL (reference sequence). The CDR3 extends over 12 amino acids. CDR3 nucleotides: TGTGCCAGCAGCCAAGATCGGCCAGGGATCGTCTTC. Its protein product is CASSQDRPGIVF.

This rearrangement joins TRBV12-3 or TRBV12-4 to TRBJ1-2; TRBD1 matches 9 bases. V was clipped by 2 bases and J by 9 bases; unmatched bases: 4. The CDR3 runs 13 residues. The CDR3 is CASSLIGTGSYTF. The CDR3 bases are TGTGCCAGCAGTTTAATCGGGACAGGGAGCTACACCTTC.

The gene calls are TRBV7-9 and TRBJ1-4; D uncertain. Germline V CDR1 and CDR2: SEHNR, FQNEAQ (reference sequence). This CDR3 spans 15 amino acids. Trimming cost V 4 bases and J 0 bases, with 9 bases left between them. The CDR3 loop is CASSSRGPTNEKLFF. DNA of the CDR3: TGTGCCAGCAGCTCCAGAGGGCCAACTAATGAAAAACTGTTTTTT.

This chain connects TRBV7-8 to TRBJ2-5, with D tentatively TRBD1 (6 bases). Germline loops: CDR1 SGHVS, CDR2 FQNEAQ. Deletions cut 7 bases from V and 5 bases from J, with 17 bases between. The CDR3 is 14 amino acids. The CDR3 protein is CASNLLGQGETQYF. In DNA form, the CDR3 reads TGTGCCAGCAATTTATTGGGGCAGGGGGAGACCCAGTACTTC. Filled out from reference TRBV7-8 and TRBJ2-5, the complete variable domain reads GAGVSQSPRYKVAKRGQDVALRCDPISGHVSLFWYQQALGQGPEFLTYFQNEAQLDKSGLPSDRFFAERPEGSVSTLKIQRTQQEDSAVYLCASNLLGQGETQYFGPGTRLLVL.

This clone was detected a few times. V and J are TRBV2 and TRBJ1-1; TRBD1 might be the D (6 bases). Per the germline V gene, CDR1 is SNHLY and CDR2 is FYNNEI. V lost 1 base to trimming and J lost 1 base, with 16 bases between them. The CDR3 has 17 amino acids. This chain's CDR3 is CASSEVTFGTKNTEAFF. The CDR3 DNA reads TGTGCCAGCAGTGAAGTCACGTTTGGGACAAAGAACACTGAAGCTTTCTTT.

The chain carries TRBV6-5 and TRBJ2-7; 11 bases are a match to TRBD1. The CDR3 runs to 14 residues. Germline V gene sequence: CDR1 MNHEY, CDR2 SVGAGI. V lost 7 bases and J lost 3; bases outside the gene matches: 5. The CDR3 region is CASKPGTGGYEQYF. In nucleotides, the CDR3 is TGTGCCAGCAAACCCGGGACAGGGGGCTACGAGCAGTACTTC.

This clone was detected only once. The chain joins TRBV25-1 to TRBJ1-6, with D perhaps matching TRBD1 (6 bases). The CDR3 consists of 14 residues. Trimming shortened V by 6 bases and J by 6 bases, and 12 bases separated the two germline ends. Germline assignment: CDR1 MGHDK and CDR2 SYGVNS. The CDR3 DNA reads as TGTGCCAGCAGCGCCCAGGGGTCTAATTCACCCCTCCACTTT. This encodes CASSAQGSNSPLHF. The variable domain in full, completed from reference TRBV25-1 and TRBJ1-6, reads EADIYQTPRYLVIGTGKKITLECSQTMGHDKMYWYQQDPGMELHLIHYSYGVNSTEKGDLSSESTVSRIRTEHFPLTLESARPSHTSQYLCASSAQGSNSPLHFGNGTRLTVT.

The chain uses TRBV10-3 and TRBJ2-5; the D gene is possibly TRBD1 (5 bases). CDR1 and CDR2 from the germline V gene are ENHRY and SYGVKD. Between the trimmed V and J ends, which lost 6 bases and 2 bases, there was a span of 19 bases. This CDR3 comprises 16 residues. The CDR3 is CAIRDPQGANQETQYF. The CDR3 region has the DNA TGTGCCATCAGGGATCCTCAGGGTGCGAATCAAGAGACCCAGTACTTC.

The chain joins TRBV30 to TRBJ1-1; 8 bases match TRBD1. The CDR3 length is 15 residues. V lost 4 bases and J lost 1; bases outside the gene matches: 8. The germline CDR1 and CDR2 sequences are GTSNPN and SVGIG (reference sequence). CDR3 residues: CAWTASDRGNTEAFF. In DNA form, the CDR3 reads TGTGCCTGGACCGCCTCCGACAGGGGGAACACTGAAGCTTTCTTT.

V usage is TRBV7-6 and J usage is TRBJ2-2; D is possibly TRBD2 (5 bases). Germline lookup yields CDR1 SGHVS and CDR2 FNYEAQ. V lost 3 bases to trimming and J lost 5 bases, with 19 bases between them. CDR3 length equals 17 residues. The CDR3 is CASSFQEGLLGTGELFF. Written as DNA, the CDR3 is TGTGCCAGCAGCTTTCAAGAAGGGTTACTAGGAACCGGGGAGCTGTTTTTT.

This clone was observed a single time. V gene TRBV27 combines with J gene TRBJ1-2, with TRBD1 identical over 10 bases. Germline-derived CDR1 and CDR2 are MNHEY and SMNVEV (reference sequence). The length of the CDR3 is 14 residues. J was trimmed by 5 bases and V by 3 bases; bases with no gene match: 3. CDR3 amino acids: CASSLGQGLYGYTF. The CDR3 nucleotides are TGTGCCAGCAGTTTGGGACAGGGGCTATATGGCTACACCTTC.

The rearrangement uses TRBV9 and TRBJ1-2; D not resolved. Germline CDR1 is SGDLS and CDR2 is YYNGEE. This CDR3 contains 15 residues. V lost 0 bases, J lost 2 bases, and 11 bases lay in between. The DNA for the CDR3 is TGTGCCAGCAGCGTAGGAGGCAGCCAGAACTATGGCTACACCTTC. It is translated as CASSVGGSQNYGYTF.

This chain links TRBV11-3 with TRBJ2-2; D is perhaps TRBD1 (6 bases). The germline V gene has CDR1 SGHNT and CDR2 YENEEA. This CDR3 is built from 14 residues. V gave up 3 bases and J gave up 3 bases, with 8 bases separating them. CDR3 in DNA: TGTGCCAGCAGCTTCACAGGGTACACCGGGGAGCTGTTTTTT. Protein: CASSFTGYTGELFF. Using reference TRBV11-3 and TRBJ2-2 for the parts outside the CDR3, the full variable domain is EAGVVQSPRYKIIEKKQPVAFWCNPISGHNTLYWYLQNLGQGPELLIRYENEEAVDDSQLPKDRFSAERLKGVDSTLKIQPAELGDSAVYLCASSFTGYTGELFFGEGSRLTVL.

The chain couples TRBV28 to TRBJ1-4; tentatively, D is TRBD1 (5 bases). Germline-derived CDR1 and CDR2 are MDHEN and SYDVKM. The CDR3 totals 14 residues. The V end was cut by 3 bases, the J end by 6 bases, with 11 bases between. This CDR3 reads CASSLGGWYEKLFF. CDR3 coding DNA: TGTGCCAGCAGTTTGGGGGGGTGGTATGAAAAACTGTTTTTT.

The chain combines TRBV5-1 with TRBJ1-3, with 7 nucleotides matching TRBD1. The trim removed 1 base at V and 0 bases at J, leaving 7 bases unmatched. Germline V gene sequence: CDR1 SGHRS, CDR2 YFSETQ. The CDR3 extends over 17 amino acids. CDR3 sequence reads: CASSLYVGQSSGNTIYF. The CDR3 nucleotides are TGCGCCAGCAGCTTGTATGTGGGACAGAGCTCTGGAAACACCATATATTTT.

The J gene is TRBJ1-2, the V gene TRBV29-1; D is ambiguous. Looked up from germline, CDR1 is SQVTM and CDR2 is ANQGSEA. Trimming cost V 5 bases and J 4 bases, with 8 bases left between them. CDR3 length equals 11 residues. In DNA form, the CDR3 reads TGCAGCGTTTCTTCCTCCTATGGCTACACCTTC. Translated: CSVSSSYGYTF.

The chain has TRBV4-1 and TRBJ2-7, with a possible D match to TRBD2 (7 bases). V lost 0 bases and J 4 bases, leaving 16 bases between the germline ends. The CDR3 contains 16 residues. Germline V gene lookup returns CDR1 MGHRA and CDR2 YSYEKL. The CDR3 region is CASSQEGGGDFYEQYF. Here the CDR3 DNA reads TGCGCCAGCAGCCAAGAGGGAGGGGGGGACTTTTACGAGCAGTACTTC.

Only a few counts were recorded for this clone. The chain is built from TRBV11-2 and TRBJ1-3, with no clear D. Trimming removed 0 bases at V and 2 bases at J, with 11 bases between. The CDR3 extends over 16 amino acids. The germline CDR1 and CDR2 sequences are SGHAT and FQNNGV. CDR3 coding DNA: TGTGCCAGCAGCTTAGACCGAGGAGGTACTGGAAACACCATATATTTT. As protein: CASSLDRGGTGNTIYF.

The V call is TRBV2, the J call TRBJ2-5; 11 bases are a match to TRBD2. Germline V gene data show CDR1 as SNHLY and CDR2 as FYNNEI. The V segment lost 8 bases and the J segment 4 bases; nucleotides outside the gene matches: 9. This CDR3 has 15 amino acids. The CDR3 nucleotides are TGTGCCAGCCAAATAGCGGGGGGGCTTGGAGAGACCCAGTACTTC. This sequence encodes CASQIAGGLGETQYF. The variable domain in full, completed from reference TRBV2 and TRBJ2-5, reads EPEVTQTPSHQVTQMGQEVILRCVPISNHLYFYWYRQILGQKVEFLVSFYNNEISEKSEIFDDQFSVERPDGSNFTLKIRSTKLEDSAMYFCASQIAGGLGETQYFGPGTRLLVL.

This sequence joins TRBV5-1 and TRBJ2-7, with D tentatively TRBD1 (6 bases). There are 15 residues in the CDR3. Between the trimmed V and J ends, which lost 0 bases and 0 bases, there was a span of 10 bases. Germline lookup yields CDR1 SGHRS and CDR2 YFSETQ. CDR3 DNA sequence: TGCGCCAGCAGCTTGGTAGAGGGGGACTCCTACGAGCAGTACTTC. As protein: CASSLVEGDSYEQYF.

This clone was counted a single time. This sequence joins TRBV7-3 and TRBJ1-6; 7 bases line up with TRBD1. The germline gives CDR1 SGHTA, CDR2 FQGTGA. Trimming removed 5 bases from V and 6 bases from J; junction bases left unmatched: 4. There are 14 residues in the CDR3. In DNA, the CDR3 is TGTGCCAGCAGCCAGCAGGGGGGTAATTCACCCCTCCACTTT. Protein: CASSQQGGNSPLHF.

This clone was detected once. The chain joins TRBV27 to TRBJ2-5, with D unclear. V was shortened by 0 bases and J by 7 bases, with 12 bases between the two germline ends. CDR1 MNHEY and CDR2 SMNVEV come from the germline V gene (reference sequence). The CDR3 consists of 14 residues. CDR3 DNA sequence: TGTGCCAGCAGTTTATCGTTTTCCCGAGGGACCCAGTACTTC. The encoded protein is CASSLSFSRGTQYF.

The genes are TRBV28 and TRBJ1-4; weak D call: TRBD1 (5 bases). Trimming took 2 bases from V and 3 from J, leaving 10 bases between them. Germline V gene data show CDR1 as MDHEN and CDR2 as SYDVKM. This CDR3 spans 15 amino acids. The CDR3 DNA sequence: TGTGCCAGCAGTTTAGTCAGGGTAGCTAATGAAAAACTGTTTTTT. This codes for CASSLVRVANEKLFF.

The CDR3 bases are TGTGCCAGCAGCTTAGGACAGTCCTATGGCTACACCTTC. Its protein product is CASSLGQSYGYTF. The genes are TRBV11-2 and TRBJ1-2, with a weak D call TRBD1 (5 bases). This CDR3 region has 13 residues. V lost 1 base and J 4 bases, leaving 7 bases between the germline ends. Germline V gene sequence: CDR1 SGHAT, CDR2 FQNNGV.

The CDR3 DNA sequence: TGTGCCAGCTCATCGGACAGGGGCAATGAGCAGTTCTTC. Translated, it gives CASSSDRGNEQFF. The chain has TRBV18 and TRBJ2-1, with 9 bases fitting TRBD1. Germline CDR1 reads KGHSH; CDR2 reads LQKENI. Unmatched junction bases numbered 2, after V lost 5 bases and J lost 6 bases. The length of the CDR3 is 13 residues.

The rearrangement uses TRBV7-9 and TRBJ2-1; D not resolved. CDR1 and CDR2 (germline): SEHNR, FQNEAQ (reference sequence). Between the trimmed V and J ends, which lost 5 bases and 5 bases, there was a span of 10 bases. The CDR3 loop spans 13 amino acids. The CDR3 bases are TGTGCCAGCAGCGTAGGTGAGGACAATGAGCAGTTCTTC. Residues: CASSVGEDNEQFF.